This T cell receptor (beta chain) was recorded in a study of shared clonotypes between healthy human individuals. Study findings and constraints: A reduction in generation probabilities was seen for non-shared clonotypes relative to those shared by all four donors.

Comment on this clone: The antigen is unknown.

Germline-derived CDR1 and CDR2 are SQVTM and ANQGSEA. With 5 bases removed from V and 6 bases from J, the gap between germline ends came to 10 bases. The CDR3 consists of 12 residues. Every subset's genomic DNA went evenly onto several immunoSEQ plates. The data were produced by immunoSEQ multiplex PCR, yet TCRdb's version contains in-frame clones alone and is incomplete. The table records 2 million to 2.5 million clones, just over 90% of them present only once. The sequenced sample consisted of naive CD4+ T cells from PBMCs. The subset is: CD45RA+ positively selected. The sequence derives from a man aged 18 to 35 in good health. Some clones in this sample may be carry-over from other donors' samples. This sequence joins TRBV29-1 and TRBJ1-4; tentatively, D is TRBD1 (5 bases). The CDR3 DNA reads as TGCAGCGTTCGAGGGGTTGATGAAAAACTGTTTTTT. As protein: CSVRGVDEKLFF.